This T cell receptor (beta chain) originates from a study of CD8+CD57+ T cells in acquired aplastic anemia. Germline CDR1 reads LGHDT; CDR2 reads YNNKEL (reference sequence). CDR3 length equals 16 residues. Genomic DNA was employed as the template in profiling TCR beta VDJ and CDR3. TCRdb independently ran MiXCR on the reads; one entry per CDR3 protein. The sample records 120,000 or so distinct CDR3 sequences, over 45% being singletons. Concerning this clonotype: At one end, the junction sequence differs from germline, possibly due to a read error.

V is TRBV3-1 and J is TRBJ1-6; D not certain. The clonotype comes from a human donor in good health, serving as a control. Sequencing was done on a sample of sorted CD4+, CD8+, or CD8+CD57+ T cells (not recorded which) from PBMCs. The CDR3 loop is CASSQGPGRAGSPPHF. Written as DNA, the CDR3 is TGTGCCAGCAGCCAAGGACCCGGCCGTGCAGGTTCACCCCCCCACTTT.